This T cell receptor beta chain comes out of a study of technical replicates of blood from a handful of donors. The CDR3 loop spans 15 amino acids. CDR1 is SNHLY and CDR2 is FYNNEI in the germline V gene. With 7 bases removed from V and 2 bases from J, the gap between germline ends came to 16 bases. The protocol was immunoSEQ multiplex PCR, while the TCRdb copy is restricted to in-frame clones and leaves out a portion. Of approximately 82,000 clones in the sample, approximately 96% were seen once. This clonotype was sampled from a human donor in good health. The genes are TRBV2 and TRBJ2-3; tentatively, D is TRBD2 (6 bases). Sample: T cells isolated from PBMCs. This CDR3 reads CASIKGSSATDTQYF. The DNA for the CDR3 is TGTGCCAGCATTAAGGGGTCTAGCGCCACAGATACGCAGTATTTT.